The clone carrying this T cell receptor beta chain showed up just a few times. Next came a second PCR, run for about 6 to 12 cycles, which used a sample-barcoded 5' primer along with a J-beta primer mix. TCRdb re-analysed the 5' RACE reads in MiXCR, keeping a single row per CDR3 protein. The sample includes under 800,000 distinct CDR3 sequences, 35% to 45% of them seen just once. Looked up from germline, CDR1 is SGHAT and CDR2 is FQNNGV. CDR3 size: 15 residues. V lost 6 bases to trimming and J lost 5 bases, with 18 bases between them. The data are from a study of blood T cells in healthy people across ages.

The rearrangement uses TRBV11-2 and TRBJ2-3; D is perhaps TRBD1 (7 bases). This clonotype was sampled from a woman aged 60 to 75 in good health. Sequencing used blood. CDR3 in DNA: TGTGCCAGCAGGTCAGGGGGGCAGCGACAAGATACGCAGTATTTT. Protein sequence: CASRSGGQRQDTQYF.